A single T cell receptor (beta chain) is shown here with its context. The table lists this clonotype with a few counts. Which antigen it targets is not known. It has no much larger one-base neighbor in the sample; base qualities were not kept. These data belong to a study of T-cell memory formation after mild COVID-19 (dated by TCRdb to the early 2020s). Study-wide context: Most TCR sequence clusters were specific to one of the two donors. In a couple of donors, T-cell clones that expanded and contracted after mild COVID-19 were followed by sequencing TCRalpha and TCRbeta repertoires longitudinally. The cohort was made up of two young adult volunteers, one female and one male, who were previously healthy. The study at large found these results: Clones that contracted from day 15 to 85 showed balanced CD4/CD8 phenotypes, whereas a second wave of clones that expanded from day 15 to 37 leaned towards CD4+. The study included only a couple of mild cases, and larger cohorts that include severe cases with pre-infection samples were judged to be necessary. The detection of some responding clones in pre-infection memory suggests that pre-existing cross-reactive memory T cells joined the SARS-CoV-2 response. Contracting CD4+ clones appeared mostly in the CM and EM memory subsets, whereas CD8+ clones were enriched in EMRA. Whether the second-wave clones peaking on day 37 were SARS-CoV-2 specific was not confirmed.

Ficoll-Paque density gradient centrifugation was used to isolate PBMCs. The sequencing machine was an Illumina NovaSeq 6000. cDNA libraries for TCRalpha and TCRbeta were prepared by 5'RACE using constant-segment primers, with sample barcodes and unique molecular identifiers added. RNA was extracted from every sample with Trizol reagent. Amplification of the libraries took two PCR steps, and the second step added a second sample barcode plus Illumina TruSeq adapters. Sequencing of the libraries was done on an Illumina NovaSeq, producing 2 x 150 bp paired-end reads. Under the source paper's analysis protocol: With migec v1.2.7, reads were demultiplexed and then collapsed into UMI-guided consensus sequences. Using mixcr v2.1.11, UMI consensuses were aligned to TRA and TRB V and J templates and then assembled into clonotypes. A clonotype was counted as expanded or contracted only if both edgeR and NoisET called the change significant, with noise models trained on biological replicates. For edgeR calls, a false discovery rate-adjusted p below 0.01 and a log2 fold-change threshold of 1 were applied. As an exploratory analysis of dynamics, PCA with hierarchical clustering was applied to max-normalized trajectories of the 1000 most abundant clonotypes. Separately sequenced CD4+ and CD8+ repertoires were used to assign the CD4 or CD8 phenotype of responding clones. TCRdb reprocessing: public reads trimmed at Q25 with fastp, clones called with MiXCR, in-frame beta chains kept. Under each unique CDR3 protein, matching rows form one entry showing the most common genes and DNA. The V and J calls shown here were made by TCRdb, not taken from the authors' results. This sample gives about 340,000 distinct CDR3 sequences in total; over 20% of them show up just once. The ten largest clonotypes hold under 15% of the sample.

After removal of 0 bases from V and 0 bases from J, the junction retains 2 bases not matched to a gene. The CDR3 holds 16 amino acids from the cysteine to the phenylalanine. Only CDR3 DNA remains: 48 bases, in frame from the first base. CDR1 MNHEY and CDR2 SVGAGI are derived from the germline V gene. This receptor was obtained from an adult woman who had mild COVID-19 (a few samples of this study predate the infection). The sample titles of this study are shuffled in the database, so cell type and time point are left out; the donor was told from shared clones. The rearranged segments are TRBV6-5 and TRBJ2-4, with 7 middle bases fitting TRBD2. Sequenced input: PBMCs or a T cell subset sorted from them (not recorded which). The bases are TGTGCCAGCAGTTACTCCCCGGGGGGAGCCAAAAACATTCAGTACTTC. This gives the protein CASSYSPGGAKNIQYF.